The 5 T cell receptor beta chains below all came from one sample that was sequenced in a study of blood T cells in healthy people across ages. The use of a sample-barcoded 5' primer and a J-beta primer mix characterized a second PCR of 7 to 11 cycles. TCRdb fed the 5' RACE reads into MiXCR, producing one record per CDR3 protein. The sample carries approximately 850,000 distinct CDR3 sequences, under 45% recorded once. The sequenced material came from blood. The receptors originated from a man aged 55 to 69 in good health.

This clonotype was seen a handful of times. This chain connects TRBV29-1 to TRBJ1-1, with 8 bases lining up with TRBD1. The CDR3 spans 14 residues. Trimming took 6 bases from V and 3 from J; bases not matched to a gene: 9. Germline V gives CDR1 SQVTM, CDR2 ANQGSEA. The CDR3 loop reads CSVRQGTSDTEAFF. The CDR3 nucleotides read TGCAGCGTGAGACAGGGGACATCGGACACTGAAGCTTTCTTT.

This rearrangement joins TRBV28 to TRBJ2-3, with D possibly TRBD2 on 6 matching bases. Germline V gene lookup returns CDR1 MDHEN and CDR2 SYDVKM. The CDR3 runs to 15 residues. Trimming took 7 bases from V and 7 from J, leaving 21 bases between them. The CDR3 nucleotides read TGTGCCAGCACCCAGGACGGGACTCTTACGAATACGCAGTATTTT. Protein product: CASTQDGTLTNTQYF.

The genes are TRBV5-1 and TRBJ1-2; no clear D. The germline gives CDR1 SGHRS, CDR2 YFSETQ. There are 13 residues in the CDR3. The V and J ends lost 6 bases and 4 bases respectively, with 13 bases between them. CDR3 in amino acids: CASTREGGYGYTF. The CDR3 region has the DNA TGCGCCAGCACCCGGGAGGGTGGCTATGGCTACACCTTC. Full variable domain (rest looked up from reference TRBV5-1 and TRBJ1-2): KAGVTQTPRYLIKTRGQQVTLSCSPISGHRSVSWYQQTPGQGLQFLFEYFSETQRNKGNFPGRFSGRQFSNSRSEMNVSTLELGDSALYLCASTREGGYGYTFGSGTRLTVV.

This CDR3 reads CASSSTEAGYEQYF. CDR3 sequence (DNA): TGTGCCAGCAGCTCGACAGAGGCGGGCTACGAGCAGTACTTC. The J gene is TRBJ2-7, the V gene TRBV11-3; either TRBD1 or TRBD2 may supply D (5 bases each). Germline-derived CDR1 and CDR2 are SGHNT and YENEEA. CDR3 length equals 14 residues. The V end was cut by 4 bases, the J end by 3 bases, with 13 bases between.

The CDR3 protein is CASSVAGASPDTQYF. The DNA of the CDR3 is TGTGCCAGCAGCGTAGCTGGCGCCTCCCCAGATACGCAGTATTTT. V gene TRBV9 combines with J gene TRBJ2-3; D not resolved. From germline, CDR1 is SGDLS and CDR2 YYNGEE. Trimming removed 0 bases at V and 4 bases at J, with 12 bases between. The CDR3 has 15 amino acids.